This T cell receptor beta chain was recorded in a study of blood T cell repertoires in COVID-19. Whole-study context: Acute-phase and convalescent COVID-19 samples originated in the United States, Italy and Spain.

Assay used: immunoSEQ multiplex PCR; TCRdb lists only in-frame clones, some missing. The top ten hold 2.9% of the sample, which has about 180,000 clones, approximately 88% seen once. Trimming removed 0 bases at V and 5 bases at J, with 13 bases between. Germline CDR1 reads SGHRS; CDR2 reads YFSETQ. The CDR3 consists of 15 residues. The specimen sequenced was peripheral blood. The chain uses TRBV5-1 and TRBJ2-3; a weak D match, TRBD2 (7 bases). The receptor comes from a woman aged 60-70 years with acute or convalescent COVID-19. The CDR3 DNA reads TGCGCCAGCAGCTTGGCGGGGGGCGAGGGAGATACGCAGTATTTT. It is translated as CASSLAGGEGDTQYF.